These 21 T cell receptor beta chains share one sample of origin, sequenced in a study of CD8 T cells in Susac syndrome. With random hexamers, reverse transcription was performed on about 0.5 to 1 ug of RNA. Each CDR3 protein gets one entry after TCRdb re-called the immunoSEQ multiplex PCR reads with MiXCR. This sample has around 160,000 distinct CDR3 sequences, with roughly 94% found just once. The sequencing sample was made of CD4+ T cells from PBMCs. These receptors originate from a human donor with multiple sclerosis.

This chain connects TRBV6-1 to TRBJ2-5; 12 nucleotides match TRBD1. The ends lost 6 bases at V and 5 bases at J; junction bases unmatched: 13. This CDR3 spans 17 amino acids. Per germline, CDR1 MNHNS and CDR2 SASEGT. The DNA of the CDR3 is TGTGCCAGCAGCCGTACGCGTGCCGGGACAGGGGGCGAGACCCAGTACTTC. It yields the protein CASSRTRAGTGGETQYF.

The chain couples TRBV27 to TRBJ1-1; maybe TRBD1 (6 bases). Germline V gene data show CDR1 as MNHEY and CDR2 as SMNVEV (reference sequence). This CDR3 has 14 residues. V gave up 3 bases and J gave up 9 bases, with 17 bases separating them. CDR3: CASSFGGRTVQAFF. The CDR3 bases are TGTGCCAGCAGTTTTGGGGGACGGACAGTACAAGCTTTCTTT.

This clonotype was observed once. The chain carries TRBV7-8 and TRBJ2-7, with 10 bases identical to TRBD1. CDR3 size: 17 residues. V was pared by 0 bases and J by 3 bases, with 8 bases of the junction left unmatched. Germline CDR1 and CDR2: SGHVS and FQNEAQ. CDR3 in DNA: TGTGCCAGCAGCTTAGCCGGGACAGGGGTATCACACTACGAGCAGTACTTC. Translating gives CASSLAGTGVSHYEQYF.

The chain joins TRBV14 to TRBJ2-7; perhaps TRBD2 as D (7 bases). V was shortened by 1 base and J by 3 bases, with 22 bases between the two germline ends. The germline V gene encodes CDR1 SGHDN and CDR2 FVKESK. The CDR3 length is 18 residues. The DNA for the CDR3 is TGTGCCAGCAGCCAAGCAATGCTAGCGGCGAGGGGGGACTACGAGCAGTACTTC. Protein sequence: CASSQAMLAARGDYEQYF.

The V and J genes are TRBV3-1 and TRBJ2-6; no definite D call. This CDR3 region has 15 residues. Trimming removed 1 base from V and 0 bases from J, with 4 bases in between. Germline V CDR1 and CDR2: LGHDT, YNNKEL (reference sequence). DNA for the CDR3: TGTGCCAGCAGCCAAGTTGGCTCTGGGGCCAACGTCCTGACTTTC. Its translation is CASSQVGSGANVLTF.

The V call is TRBV4-2, the J call TRBJ2-1; no clear D. Germline V lookup: CDR1 LGHNA, CDR2 YNFKEQ. This CDR3 has 12 residues. Deletions cut 1 base from V and 10 bases from J, with 8 bases between. The CDR3 is CASSQGVQEQFF. The CDR3 DNA sequence: TGTGCCAGCAGCCAAGGGGTACAGGAGCAGTTCTTC.

This chain uses TRBV12-5 with TRBJ2-5; D is perhaps TRBD2 (5 bases). Trimming took 7 bases from V and 0 from J, leaving 15 bases between them. This CDR3 is 15 amino acids long. The germline gives CDR1 LGHNT, CDR2 FRNRAP. CDR3 sequence reads: CASAKAGMYQETQYF. The CDR3 DNA is TGTGCTAGTGCCAAGGCCGGGATGTACCAAGAGACCCAGTACTTC.

The V call is TRBV27, the J call TRBJ2-7, with 10 bases lining up with TRBD1. Germline CDR1 and CDR2: MNHEY and SMNVEV (reference sequence). The CDR3 contains 15 residues. The trim removed 5 bases at V and 5 bases at J, leaving 9 bases unmatched. CDR3: CASSQPGQGSHEQYF. Written as DNA, the CDR3 is TGTGCCAGCAGTCAACCGGGACAGGGGTCCCACGAGCAGTACTTC.

This sequence joins TRBV5-1 and TRBJ2-2; 8 bases match TRBD2. There are 15 residues in the CDR3. With V trimmed by 0 bases and J by 9 bases, 7 bases remained unmatched. The germline CDR1 and CDR2 sequences are SGHRS and YFSETQ. CDR3 in amino acids: CASSLDPAGGWELFF. The CDR3 DNA reads TGCGCCAGCAGCTTGGATCCGGCGGGAGGTTGGGAGCTGTTTTTT.

The CDR3 spells CASRTDYNQPQHF. Written as DNA, the CDR3 is TGTGCCAGCAGGACGGATTACAATCAGCCCCAGCATTTT. This sequence joins TRBV28 and TRBJ1-5; D gene uncertain. This CDR3 spans 13 amino acids. Per germline, CDR1 MDHEN and CDR2 SYDVKM. V was cut by 6 bases and J by 3 bases, with 9 bases left in between.

The rearrangement joins TRBV29-1 to TRBJ1-2, with 10 bases lining up with TRBD1. Germline loops: CDR1 SQVTM, CDR2 ANQGSEA. CDR3 size: 13 residues. The V and J ends lost 5 bases and 2 bases, in that order; junction bases with no gene match: 2. DNA for the CDR3: TGCAGCGTTTCGGGACAGGGGAACTATGGCTACACCTTC. Protein sequence: CSVSGQGNYGYTF.

The chain has TRBV7-9 and TRBJ2-7, with TRBD2 matching 7 bases. The CDR3 is made up of 12 amino acids. J was trimmed by 5 bases and V by 8 bases; bases with no gene match: 6. Looked up from germline, CDR1 is SEHNR and CDR2 is FQNEAQ (reference sequence). The CDR3 here is CASSGGWDEQYF. DNA of the CDR3: TGTGCCAGCTCGGGGGGATGGGACGAGCAGTACTTC.

The chain has TRBV27 and TRBJ1-5; 8 bases match TRBD1. CDR1 and CDR2 (germline): MNHEY, SMNVEV (reference sequence). J lost 1 base, V lost 2 bases, and 1 base had no gene match. CDR3 length: 15 residues. CDR3: CASSLGDRSNQPQHF. The DNA for the CDR3 is TGTGCCAGCAGTTTAGGGGACAGGAGCAATCAGCCCCAGCATTTT.

This clonotype was recorded only once. This chain uses TRBV7-9 with TRBJ2-3, with unresolved D. Looked up from germline, CDR1 is SEHNR and CDR2 is FQNEAQ (reference sequence). V lost 1 base and J lost 2, with 7 bases in between. CDR3 length: 14 amino acids. CDR3 nucleotide sequence: TGTGCCAGCAGCTTAGGACTCTTCACAGATACGCAGTATTTT. Its translation: CASSLGLFTDTQYF. Full variable domain (rest looked up from reference TRBV7-9 and TRBJ2-3): DTGVSQNPRHKITKRGQNVTFRCDPISEHNRLYWYRQTLGQGPEFLTYFQNEAQLEKSRLLSDRFSAERPKGSFSTLEIQRTEQGDSAMYLCASSLGLFTDTQYFGPGTRLTVL.

This chain uses TRBV5-1 with TRBJ2-3; the D call may be TRBD1 or TRBD2 (5 bases each). The CDR3 is 13 amino acids. Germline lookup yields CDR1 SGHRS and CDR2 YFSETQ. Trimming removed 2 bases from V and 5 bases from J, with 9 bases in between. The CDR3 bases are TGCGCCAGCAGCTTCCGGGACGTAGATACGCAGTATTTT. It yields the protein CASSFRDVDTQYF.

V and J are TRBV13 and TRBJ2-7; TRBD2 is a possible D gene (6 bases). Deletions cut 5 bases from V and 1 base from J, with 12 bases between. The CDR3 is 14 residues long. Germline-derived CDR1 and CDR2 are PRHDT and FYEKMQ (reference sequence). In DNA form, the CDR3 reads TGTGCCAGCAGCCGCCGGGACTCTTCCTACGAGCAGTACTTC. It is translated as CASSRRDSSYEQYF.

The chain employs TRBV6-6 and TRBJ1-2; TRBD1 matches 7 bases. V lost 4 bases to trimming and J lost 6 bases; unmatched junction nucleotides: 8. CDR1 is MNHNY, CDR2 SVGAGI, per germline (reference sequence). This CDR3 has 14 residues. In DNA form, the CDR3 reads TGTGCCAGCAGTTCACCTACAGGGGAGAATGGCTACACCTTC. Translation gives CASSSPTGENGYTF.

The chain couples TRBV10-3 to TRBJ2-2, with a possible D match to TRBD2 (6 bases). Germline V gene data show CDR1 as ENHRY and CDR2 as SYGVKD. The length of the CDR3 is 16 residues. With 3 bases removed from V and 0 bases from J, the gap between germline ends came to 11 bases. DNA of the CDR3: TGTGCCATCAGTGAAAGGGACTGGTCGAACACCGGGGAGCTGTTTTTT. Encoded protein: CAISERDWSNTGELFF.

This clonotype was recorded once. This chain links TRBV7-3 with TRBJ2-1; 14 bases fit TRBD2. The junction had 8 bases not matched to a gene; V was cut back by 3 bases and J by 10 bases. Looked up from germline, CDR1 is SGHTA and CDR2 is FQGTGA. CDR3 length: 16 amino acids. Written as DNA, the CDR3 is TGTGCCAGCAGCTTTGCATGGACTAGCGGGGGGCTGGAGCAGTTCTTC. The encoded protein is CASSFAWTSGGLEQFF.

The chain combines TRBV20-1 with TRBJ1-1, with D uncertain. Trimming cost V 3 bases and J 1 base, with 12 bases left between them. The CDR3 contains 14 residues. CDR1 and CDR2 from the germline V gene are DFQATT and SNEGSKA (reference sequence). The CDR3 DNA sequence: TGCAGTGCTAGTGGCGGCAGCCAGAACACTGAAGCTTTCTTT. Translating gives CSASGGSQNTEAFF.

DNA for the CDR3: TGTGCCAGTAGTTTTACACGCCTCACTGGAAACACCATATATTTT. This translates into CASSFTRLTGNTIYF. The chain recombines TRBV19 with TRBJ1-3; D unresolved. Trimming stripped 5 bases from V and 2 bases from J, with 13 bases between. From germline, CDR1 is LNHDA and CDR2 SQIVND (reference sequence). The CDR3 contains 15 residues.